The text below deals with one T cell receptor beta chain. These data are taken from a study of T cell changes during pregnancy in multiple sclerosis. The V end lost 1 base, the J end lost 7 bases, and 17 bases lay between the germline ends. The CDR3 is 16 amino acids. Germline values: CDR1 SGHVS, CDR2 FNYEAQ. Sequencing was performed with immunoSEQ multiplex PCR; in TCRdb, only in-frame clones are kept and a portion is missing. The table includes roughly 16,000 clones, roughly 86% detected once. This TCR came from a female donor in good health, enrolled as a control in a pregnancy study. This material consisted of CD8+ T cells from peripheral blood mononuclear cells, taken after pregnancy. The V call is TRBV7-6, the J call TRBJ1-3; D is ambiguous. The CDR3 protein is CASSLGTEAWANTIYF. The CDR3 DNA reads TGTGCCAGCAGCTTAGGGACTGAAGCGTGGGCCAACACCATATATTTT.